Shown below are 27 T cell receptor beta chains from a single sample sequenced in a study of T cells in narcolepsy. The assay was immunoSEQ multiplex PCR, and TCRdb's table has in-frame clones only and misses some. The sample gives 35,000 to 40,000 clones, around 82% of which show up once; 1.5% to 2% is in the top ten. The sample was CD45RA- memory CD4+ T cells from PBMCs. Source of these receptors: a human donor with narcolepsy.

V and J are TRBV19 and TRBJ1-2, with D unclear. The V end was cut by 6 bases, the J end by 6 bases, with 14 bases between. Germline V gene data show CDR1 as LNHDA and CDR2 as SQIVND (reference sequence). This CDR3 has 13 residues. CDR3 in amino acids: CASRGPSRDGYTF. CDR3 coding DNA: TGTGCCAGTAGGGGCCCTTCTAGAGATGGCTACACCTTC.

The table lists this clone with a count of one. CDR3 coding DNA: TGTGCCAGCAGTGAAGGACGCCCGGCTAGCTCTGGAAACACCATATATTTT. Protein product: CASSEGRPASSGNTIYF. V and J are TRBV2 and TRBJ1-3, with D hard to call. The V end was cut by 1 base, the J end by 0 bases, with 13 bases between. Per germline, CDR1 SNHLY and CDR2 FYNNEI. The CDR3 has 17 residues.

The chain links TRBV30 to TRBJ1-2; D unresolved. CDR1 is GTSNPN and CDR2 is SVGIG in the germline V gene (reference sequence). The CDR3 has 12 residues. Trimming pared 1 base from V and 4 bases from J, leaving 7 bases between. The CDR3 reads CAWSDGFYGYTF. The CDR3 bases are TGTGCCTGGAGTGATGGGTTCTATGGCTACACCTTC.

The genes are TRBV6-5 and TRBJ2-4; D may be TRBD1 (6 bases). The ends were cut back, 6 bases at V and 9 bases at J, with 9 bases in the middle. This CDR3 region has 11 residues. Germline V gene data show CDR1 as MNHEY and CDR2 as SVGAGI. CDR3 protein: CASRQDSIQYF. The CDR3 DNA reads TGTGCCAGCAGACAGGACAGCATTCAGTACTTC.

The genes are TRBV5-1 and TRBJ1-1, with D tentatively TRBD1 (6 bases). Germline V gives CDR1 SGHRS, CDR2 YFSETQ. The CDR3 has 17 residues. V shed 1 base and J shed 2 bases, with 18 bases lying between them. The CDR3 bases are TGCGCCAGCAGCTTGTCGGGGGCCGCAGGGGCTAACACTGAAGCTTTCTTT. Protein: CASSLSGAAGANTEAFF.

This clone was found once. CDR3 amino acids: CASSLEGNRVYSNQPQHF. The CDR3 DNA follows: TGTGCCAGCAGCTTAGAGGGAAACAGGGTTTATAGCAATCAGCCCCAGCATTTT. V and J are TRBV7-8 and TRBJ1-5; a weak D match, TRBD1 (6 bases). Trimming pared 1 base from V and 0 bases from J, leaving 16 bases between. This CDR3 is 18 amino acids long. CDR1 is SGHVS, CDR2 FQNEAQ, per germline. The whole variable domain, filled in from reference TRBV7-8 and TRBJ1-5, reads GAGVSQSPRYKVAKRGQDVALRCDPISGHVSLFWYQQALGQGPEFLTYFQNEAQLDKSGLPSDRFFAERPEGSVSTLKIQRTQQEDSAVYLCASSLEGNRVYSNQPQHFGDGTRLSIL.

The chain carries TRBV5-1 and TRBJ2-1; tentative D call: TRBD1 (5 bases). V was shortened by 4 bases and J by 0 bases, with 11 bases between the two germline ends. The CDR3 spans 15 residues. Germline V gene sequence: CDR1 SGHRS, CDR2 YFSETQ. CDR3 region: CASSGAVSSYNEQFF. In nucleotides, the CDR3 is TGCGCCAGCAGCGGGGCGGTATCCTCCTACAATGAGCAGTTCTTC.

This rearrangement joins TRBV4-2 to TRBJ2-3, with 8 bases that match TRBD2. Losses at the gene ends were 1 base for V and 0 bases for J; bases not matched to a gene: 3. The CDR3 sequence is 16 residues long. Germline-derived CDR1 and CDR2 are LGHNA and YNFKEQ. CDR3 in DNA: TGTGCCAGCAGCCAAGGGCGGGGGGCCAGCACAGATACGCAGTATTTT. Translated, it gives CASSQGRGASTDTQYF.

The gene calls are TRBV6-5 and TRBJ2-3; D is perhaps TRBD2 (6 bases). CDR3 length equals 15 residues. Germline V gene sequence: CDR1 MNHEY, CDR2 SVGAGI. The V end was cut by 7 bases, the J end by 0 bases, with 14 bases between. This chain's CDR3 is CASTGSGLSTDTQYF. The DNA for the CDR3 is TGTGCCAGCACCGGATCGGGACTTAGCACAGATACGCAGTATTTT.

The chain recombines TRBV15 with TRBJ1-1, with a possible D match to TRBD1 (6 bases). CDR1 is LNHNV and CDR2 is YYDKDF in the germline V gene (reference sequence). Trimming left V 4 bases short and J 5 bases short, with 14 bases between. CDR3 size: 14 residues. CDR3 sequence (DNA): TGTGCCACCAGCATAAAACAGGGAGGAACTGAAGCTTTCTTT. Encoded protein: CATSIKQGGTEAFF. Drawing the rest from reference TRBV15 and TRBJ1-1, the complete variable domain is DAMVIQNPRYQVTQFGKPVTLSCSQTLNHNVMYWYQQKSSQAPKLLFHYYDKDFNNEADTPDNFQSRRPNTSFCFLDIRSPGLGDTAMYLCATSIKQGGTEAFFGQGTRLTVV.

The chain joins TRBV27 to TRBJ1-3; weak D call: TRBD1 (6 bases). Trimming shortened V by 7 bases and J by 4 bases, and 14 bases separated the two germline ends. The CDR3 loop spans 14 amino acids. Germline-derived CDR1 and CDR2 are MNHEY and SMNVEV (reference sequence). The CDR3 bases are TGTGCCAGCATGGTGGGGGGCCTAGGAAACACCATATATTTT. It is translated as CASMVGGLGNTIYF.

This rearrangement joins TRBV25-1 to TRBJ2-3; D is undetermined. Trimming cost V 4 bases and J 6 bases, with 14 bases left between them. The V gene's germline CDR1 is MGHDK and CDR2 SYGVNS. The CDR3 runs to 14 residues. This CDR3 reads CASSGGLSRDTQYF. The CDR3 bases are TGTGCCAGCAGTGGAGGCCTCAGCCGGGATACGCAGTATTTT. The whole variable domain, filled in from reference TRBV25-1 and TRBJ2-3, reads EADIYQTPRYLVIGTGKKITLECSQTMGHDKMYWYQQDPGMELHLIHYSYGVNSTEKGDLSSESTVSRIRTEHFPLTLESARPSHTSQYLCASSGGLSRDTQYFGPGTRLTVL.

The chain couples TRBV27 to TRBJ1-4; no reliable D call. This CDR3 has 15 residues. Looked up from germline, CDR1 is MNHEY and CDR2 is SMNVEV (reference sequence). V was cut by 8 bases and J by 7 bases, with 20 bases left in between. The CDR3 DNA follows: TGTGCCAGCCAACCCGCGGGCACCGGAGGTGAAAAACTGTTTTTT. This translates into CASQPAGTGGEKLFF.

This clone turned up a few times. The rearrangement joins TRBV5-1 to TRBJ1-4, with TRBD1 matching over 7 bases. Germline CDR1 SGHRS, CDR2 YFSETQ. The CDR3 length is 16 residues. With 3 bases clipped from V and 0 bases from J, the junction kept 5 bases outside the gene matches. The CDR3 DNA sequence: TGCGCCAGCAGCTGGGGACAGCCAGCAACTAATGAAAAACTGTTTTTT. This gives the protein CASSWGQPATNEKLFF. Combining the CDR3 with reference TRBV5-1 and TRBJ1-4 gives the whole variable domain KAGVTQTPRYLIKTRGQQVTLSCSPISGHRSVSWYQQTPGQGLQFLFEYFSETQRNKGNFPGRFSGRQFSNSRSEMNVSTLELGDSALYLCASSWGQPATNEKLFFGSGTQLSVL.

This clone showed up just once. The same CDR3 is also encoded by other DNA sequences in this sample. This chain connects TRBV7-2 to TRBJ2-4; the match to TRBD2 covers 8 bases. The CDR3 covers 16 residues. CDR1 SGHTA and CDR2 FQGNSA come from the germline V gene. The junction had 4 bases not matched to a gene; V was cut back by 2 bases and J by 1 base. The chain's CDR3 is CASSLMASGAKNIQYF. In DNA, the CDR3 is TGTGCCAGCAGCTTAATGGCTAGCGGGGCCAAAAACATTCAGTACTTC.

Points on this clone: Because the CDR3 is missing its conserved closing phenylalanine or tryptophan, this is likely a read error. The chain links TRBV15 to TRBJ2-7; D is unresolved. Looked up from germline, CDR1 is LNHNV and CDR2 is YYDKDF (reference sequence). CDR3 size: 16 residues. V was trimmed by 0 bases and J by 1 base, leaving 13 bases between them. CDR3 region: CATSRDRSAQSYEQYS. The CDR3, as DNA: TGTGCCACCAGCAGAGATCGGAGCGCGCAGTCCTACGAGCAGTACTCC.

The chain is built from TRBV19 and TRBJ1-6; perhaps TRBD1 as D (5 bases). The CDR3 covers 13 residues. The ends were cut back, 7 bases at V and 7 bases at J, with 11 bases in the middle. Germline CDR1 and CDR2: LNHDA and SQIVND (reference sequence). CDR3 DNA: TGTGCCAGTACAAGGGGCTACAATTCACCCCTCCACTTT. Translation: CASTRGYNSPLHF.

This chain connects TRBV28 to TRBJ2-1, with D maybe TRBD2 (6 bases). From germline, CDR1 is MDHEN and CDR2 SYDVKM. The CDR3 is 17 amino acids. V was clipped by 5 bases and J by 0 bases, with 17 bases between them. CDR3 in DNA: TGTGCCAGCAGTCTTCCCGGGGGACCTAGCTCCTACAATGAGCAGTTCTTC. Its protein is CASSLPGGPSSYNEQFF.

The chain has TRBV7-9 and TRBJ2-3; tentative D call: TRBD2 (6 bases). V shed 4 bases and J shed 5 bases, with 16 bases lying between them. This CDR3 has 15 residues. Germline V gene data show CDR1 as SEHNR and CDR2 as FQNEAQ (reference sequence). CDR3 bases: TGTGCCAGCAGCTCGAGGGGACTTGCGATAGATACGCAGTATTTT. Translation: CASSSRGLAIDTQYF.

This clone was picked up one time. The chain combines TRBV4-3 with TRBJ1-6; D may be TRBD1 (5 bases). Germline-derived CDR1 and CDR2 are LGHNA and YSLEER. V shed 4 bases and J shed 6 bases, with 13 bases lying between them. The CDR3 extends over 15 amino acids. CDR3 nucleotides: TGCGCCAGCAGCCCGGGGGTGGGGGGTAATTCACCCCTCCACTTT. This codes for CASSPGVGGNSPLHF.

This sequence joins TRBV25-1 and TRBJ1-4; 7 bases map to TRBD1. Trimming at V came to 1 base and at J to 6 bases, leaving 5 bases not matched to a gene. The CDR3 runs 15 residues. Germline lookup yields CDR1 MGHDK and CDR2 SYGVNS. The CDR3 is CASSEFKGADEKLFF. The CDR3 bases are TGTGCCAGCAGTGAATTTAAGGGGGCAGATGAAAAACTGTTTTTT.

Here the CDR3 reads CASSLTGEGNTIYF. The CDR3 DNA sequence: TGTGCCAGCAGCTTGACAGGGGAGGGCAACACCATATATTTT. This chain joins TRBV11-2 and TRBJ1-3, with TRBD1 matching 8 bases. The CDR3 contains 14 residues. The J segment lost 7 bases and the V segment lost 3 bases, leaving 5 bases of the junction unmatched. In germline, CDR1 is SGHAT, CDR2 FQNNGV.

This clone is a singleton in its sample. The gene calls are TRBV10-3 and TRBJ1-1, with 12 bases lining up with TRBD1. J was trimmed by 4 bases and V by 6 bases; bases with no gene match: 6. CDR3 length equals 15 residues. In germline, CDR1 is ENHRY, CDR2 SYGVKD. The chain's CDR3 is CAISRDRGRGTEAFF. As DNA, the CDR3 is TGTGCCATCAGCCGGGACAGGGGGCGCGGCACTGAAGCTTTCTTT.

The CDR3 region has the DNA TGTGCCAGCAGCCCCCGGGATGAGGGTTACAATGAGCAGTTCTTC. This codes for CASSPRDEGYNEQFF. The chain has TRBV9 and TRBJ2-1, with D perhaps matching TRBD2 (5 bases). CDR3 size: 15 residues. Trimming shortened V by 4 bases and J by 4 bases, and 15 bases separated the two germline ends. The V gene's germline CDR1 is SGDLS and CDR2 YYNGEE.

The J gene is TRBJ2-1, the V gene TRBV5-6, with unresolved D. This CDR3 comprises 14 residues. Trimming pared 2 bases from V and 10 bases from J, leaving 16 bases between. Per germline, CDR1 SGHDT and CDR2 YYEEEE. The CDR3 DNA follows: TGTGCCAGCAGCTTTGGGCCCGGAGCTGGGGAGCAGTTCTTC. Protein sequence: CASSFGPGAGEQFF.

The V call is TRBV11-1, the J call TRBJ1-1; D is unresolved. V was pared by 4 bases and J by 11 bases, with 11 bases between. Per the germline V gene, CDR1 is SGHAT and CDR2 is FQDESV (reference sequence). This CDR3 comprises 11 residues. This chain's CDR3 is CASSSGRRAFF. CDR3 in DNA: TGTGCCAGCAGCTCCGGACGAAGGGCTTTCTTT.

The table lists this clone with a count of one. The chain recombines TRBV21-1 with TRBJ2-4. TRBV21-1 is described as a pseudogene. This CDR3 is built from 14 residues. The chain's CDR3 is CASSKAVAKNIQYF. CDR3 coding DNA: TGTGCCAGCAGCAAAGCGGTAGCCAAAAACATTCAGTACTTC.